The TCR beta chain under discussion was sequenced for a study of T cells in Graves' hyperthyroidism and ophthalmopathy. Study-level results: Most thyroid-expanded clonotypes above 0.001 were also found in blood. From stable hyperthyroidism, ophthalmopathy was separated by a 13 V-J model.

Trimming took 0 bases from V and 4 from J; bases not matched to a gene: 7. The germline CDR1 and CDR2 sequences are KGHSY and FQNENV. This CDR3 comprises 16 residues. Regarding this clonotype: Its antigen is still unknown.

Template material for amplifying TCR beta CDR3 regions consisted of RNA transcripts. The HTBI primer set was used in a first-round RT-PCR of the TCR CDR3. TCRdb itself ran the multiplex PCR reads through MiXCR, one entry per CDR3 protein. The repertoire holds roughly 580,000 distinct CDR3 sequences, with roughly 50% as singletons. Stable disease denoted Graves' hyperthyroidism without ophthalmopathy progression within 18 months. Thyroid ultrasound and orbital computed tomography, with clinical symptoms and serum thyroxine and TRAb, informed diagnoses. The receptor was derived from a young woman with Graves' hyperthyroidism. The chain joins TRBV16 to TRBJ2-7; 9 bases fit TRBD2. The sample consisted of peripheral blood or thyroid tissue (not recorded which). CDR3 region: CASSQSPLAGEYEQYF. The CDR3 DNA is TGTGCCAGCAGCCAATCCCCTTTAGCGGGAGAGTACGAGCAGTACTTC. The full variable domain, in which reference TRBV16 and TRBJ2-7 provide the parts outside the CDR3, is GEEVAQTPKHLVRGEGQKAKLYCAPIKGHSYVFWYQQVLKNEFKFLISFQNENVFDETGMPKERFSAKCLPNSPCSLEIQATKLEDSAVYFCASSQSPLAGEYEQYFGPGTRLTVT.